A selection of T cell receptor beta chains follows, all from one sample in a study of regulatory T cells in long-lasting Graves disease. TCRdb re-derived calls from the multiplex PCR reads in MiXCR, one entry per CDR3 protein. The table lists 510,000 or so distinct CDR3 sequences, about 12% of them singletons. This sample was also put to use in a study of T cells in Graves' hyperthyroidism and ophthalmopathy.

This material consisted of peripheral blood mononuclear cells (PBMCs), taken at new diagnosis, from a patient treated with antithyroid drugs. The receptors shown here come from a young woman with Graves disease. CDR3s include the opening cysteine and the closing phenylalanine or tryptophan. D genes are given only for firm matches. Some rows mark clone size as missing; the rest say once, few, many or name a class of expanded clone.

>.|few|TRBJ2-3|TRBV30
TGTGCCTGGAATCAGGTGGCCGGTTCAAGGGGTACGCAGTATTTT
CAWNQVAGSRGTQYF
>.|many|TRBJ2-7|TRBV5-1
TGCGCCAGCAGCTTGTTTGGGGCCTCCTACGAGCAGTACTTC
CASSLFGASYEQYF
>.|.|TRBJ1-4|TRBV20-1
TGCAGTGCTAGAGAGGAGGGGGAAGCCGAAAAACTGTTTTTT
CSAREEGEAEKLFF
>TRBD2|many|TRBJ2-2|TRBV5-1
TGCGCCAGCAGCTTGGCGGCTAGCGGGTTGAACACCGGGGAGCTGTTTTTT
CASSLAASGLNTGELFF
>.|many|TRBJ1-2|TRBV28
TGTGCCAGCAGTTATAACTATGGCTACACCTTC
CASSYNYGYTF
>TRBD2|many|TRBJ2-5|TRBV7-2
TGTGCCAGCAGCTTAGATCTAGCGGGGCCGACCGGGGCCCAGTACTTC
CASSLDLAGPTGAQYF
>TRBD2|few|TRBJ2-1|TRBV9
TGTGCCAGCAGCGTCACAGCGGGAGGGGGTGAGCAGTTCTTC
CASSVTAGGGEQFF
>.|many|TRBJ1-2|TRBV27
TGTGCCAGCAGTTCTCACCGACGGAACCCCTATGGCTACACCTTC
CASSSHRRNPYGYTF
>TRBD1|many|TRBJ1-5|TRBV12-3/TRBV12-4
TGTGCCAGCAGTTACGGACAGGGTCAGCCCCAGCATTTT
CASSYGQGQPQHF
>.|many|TRBJ2-1|TRBV9
TGTGCCAGCAGCGTAGAATTTGAGGGCTCGCAGTTCTTC
CASSVEFEGSQFF
>.|many|TRBJ1-2|TRBV28
TGTGCCAGCAGTTTTTTAAGGGGGTTTGCTGGCTACACCTTC
CASSFLRGFAGYTF